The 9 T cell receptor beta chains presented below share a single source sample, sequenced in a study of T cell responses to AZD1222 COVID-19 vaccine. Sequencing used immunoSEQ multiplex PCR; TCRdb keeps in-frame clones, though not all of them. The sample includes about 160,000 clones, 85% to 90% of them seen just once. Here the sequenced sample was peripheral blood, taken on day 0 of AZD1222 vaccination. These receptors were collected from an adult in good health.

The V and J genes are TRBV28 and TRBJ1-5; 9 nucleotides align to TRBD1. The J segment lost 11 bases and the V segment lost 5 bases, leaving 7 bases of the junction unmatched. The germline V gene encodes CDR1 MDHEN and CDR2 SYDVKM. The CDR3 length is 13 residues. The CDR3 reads CASSPTGGGSQHF. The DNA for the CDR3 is TGTGCCAGCAGTCCCACAGGGGGCGGGTCCCAGCATTTT.

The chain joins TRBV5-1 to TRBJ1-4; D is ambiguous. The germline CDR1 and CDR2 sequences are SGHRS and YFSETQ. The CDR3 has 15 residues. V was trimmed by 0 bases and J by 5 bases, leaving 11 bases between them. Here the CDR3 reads CASSLESDPNEKLFF. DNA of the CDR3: TGCGCCAGCAGCTTGGAGTCAGACCCAAATGAAAAACTGTTTTTT.

CDR3 protein: CASSRGVRTDLQETQYF. The CDR3 DNA sequence: TGTGCCAGCAGCCGAGGGGTAAGGACAGACCTCCAAGAGACCCAGTACTTC. This chain uses TRBV2 with TRBJ2-5, with D possibly being TRBD1 (6 bases). This CDR3 is built from 17 residues. CDR1 is SNHLY and CDR2 is FYNNEI in the germline V gene. Trimming left V 6 bases short and J 1 base short, with 21 bases between.

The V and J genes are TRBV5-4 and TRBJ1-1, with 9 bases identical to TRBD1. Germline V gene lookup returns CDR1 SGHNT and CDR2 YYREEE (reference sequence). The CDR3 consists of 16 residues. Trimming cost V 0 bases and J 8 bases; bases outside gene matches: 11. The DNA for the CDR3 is TGTGCCAGCAGCTTGGGGGCGAGGACAGGGGATTCAGAAGCTTTCTTT. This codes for CASSLGARTGDSEAFF. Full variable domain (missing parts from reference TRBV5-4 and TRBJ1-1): ETGVTQSPTHLIKTRGQQVTLRCSSQSGHNTVSWYQQALGQGPQFIFQYYREEENGRGNFPPRFSGLQFPNYSSELNVNALELDDSALYLCASSLGARTGDSEAFFGQGTRLTVV.

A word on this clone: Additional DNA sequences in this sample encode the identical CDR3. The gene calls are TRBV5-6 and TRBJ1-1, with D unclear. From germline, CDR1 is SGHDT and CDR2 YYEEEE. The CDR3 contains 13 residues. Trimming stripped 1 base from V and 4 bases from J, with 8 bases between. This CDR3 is CASSLMGSTEAFF. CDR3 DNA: TGTGCCAGCAGCTTGATGGGGAGCACTGAAGCTTTCTTT.

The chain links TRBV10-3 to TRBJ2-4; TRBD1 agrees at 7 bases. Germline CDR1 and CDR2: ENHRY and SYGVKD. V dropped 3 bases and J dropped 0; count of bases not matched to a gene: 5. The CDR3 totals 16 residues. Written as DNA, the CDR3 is TGTGCCATCAGTGAACGGGGACAGATAGCCAAAAACATTCAGTACTTC. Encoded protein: CAISERGQIAKNIQYF.

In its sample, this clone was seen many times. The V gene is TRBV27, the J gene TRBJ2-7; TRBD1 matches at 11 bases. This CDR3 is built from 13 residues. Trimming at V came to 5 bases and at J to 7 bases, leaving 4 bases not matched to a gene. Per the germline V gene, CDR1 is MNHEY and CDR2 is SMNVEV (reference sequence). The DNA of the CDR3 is TGTGCCAGCAGTCCCGGGACAGGGGGTGAGCAGTACTTC. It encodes CASSPGTGGEQYF.

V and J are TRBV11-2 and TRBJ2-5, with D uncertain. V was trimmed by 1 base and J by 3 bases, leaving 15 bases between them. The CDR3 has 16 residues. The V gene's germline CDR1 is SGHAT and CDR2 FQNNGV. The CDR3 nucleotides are TGTGCCAGCAGCTTAGTTGGTCGGCCGGGTAAAGAGACCCAGTACTTC. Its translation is CASSLVGRPGKETQYF.

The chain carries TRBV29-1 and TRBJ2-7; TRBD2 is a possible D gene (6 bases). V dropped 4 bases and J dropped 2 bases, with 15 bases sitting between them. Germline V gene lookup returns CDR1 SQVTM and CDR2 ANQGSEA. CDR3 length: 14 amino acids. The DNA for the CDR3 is TGCAGCGTTGGGTGGGGGGACCCTACCTACGAGCAGTACTTC. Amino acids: CSVGWGDPTYEQYF.